These 20 T cell receptor beta chains came from one sample sequenced in a study of CD8 T cells in Susac syndrome. Random hexamers served to reverse transcribe roughly 0.45 to 1 ug RNA. Via MiXCR, TCRdb re-called the immunoSEQ multiplex PCR reads, giving one row per CDR3 protein. The data show roughly 44,000 distinct CDR3 sequences, with 93% seen just once and around 0.53% held by the top ten. Sequencing used CD8+ T cells from PBMCs. The receptors were sampled from a human donor in good health.

The chain combines TRBV6-1 with TRBJ1-1; no clear D. There are 14 residues in the CDR3. Trimming stripped 1 base from V and 1 base from J, with 7 bases between. Germline-derived CDR1 and CDR2 are MNHNS and SASEGT. The CDR3 here is CASSEVLGNTEAFF. CDR3 bases: TGTGCCAGCAGTGAAGTATTAGGGAACACTGAAGCTTTCTTT.

The V and J genes are TRBV2 and TRBJ2-2; 10 bases agree with TRBD2. Per germline, CDR1 SNHLY and CDR2 FYNNEI. Losses at the gene ends were 2 bases for V and 5 bases for J; bases not matched to a gene: 8. The CDR3 is 17 residues long. CDR3: CASSEMPLAGDTGELFF. In DNA form, the CDR3 reads TGTGCCAGCAGTGAAATGCCCCTAGCGGGAGATACCGGGGAGCTGTTTTTT.

The chain uses TRBV27 and TRBJ2-2; TRBD1 agrees at 8 bases. The trim removed 6 bases at V and 6 bases at J, leaving 9 bases unmatched. CDR1 and CDR2 from the germline V gene are MNHEY and SMNVEV (reference sequence). This CDR3 has 15 amino acids. The CDR3 DNA reads as TGTGCCAGCAGCGACAGGGGCTATCCGGCCGGGGAGCTGTTTTTT. Amino acid sequence: CASSDRGYPAGELFF.

The chain carries TRBV5-1 and TRBJ2-2; D is uncertain. The V end was cut by 1 base, the J end by 0 bases, with 4 bases between. The length of the CDR3 is 14 residues. Germline V lookup: CDR1 SGHRS, CDR2 YFSETQ. CDR3 sequence (DNA): TGCGCCAGCAGCTTGACTGCGAACACCGGGGAGCTGTTTTTT. Translation: CASSLTANTGELFF.

The chain recombines TRBV29-1 with TRBJ1-1; 9 nucleotides match TRBD1. CDR1 is SQVTM and CDR2 is ANQGSEA in the germline V gene. The V gene end was trimmed by 6 bases and the J gene end by 4 bases; junction bases not matched to a gene: 3. CDR3 length: 12 residues. The CDR3 DNA is TGCAGCGTACAGGGGGCGTCCACTGAAGCTTTCTTT. Amino acid sequence: CSVQGASTEAFF.

The genes are TRBV6-6 and TRBJ1-1; D gene uncertain. CDR1 and CDR2 (germline): MNHNY, SVGAGI (reference sequence). V gave up 6 bases and J gave up 6 bases, with 20 bases separating them. There are 15 residues in the CDR3. DNA of the CDR3: TGTGCCAGCAGCTCCCCGACGGAGTCGTCTCCTGAAGCTTTCTTT. Its protein product is CASSSPTESSPEAFF.

The CDR3 DNA follows: TGTGCCAGCAGCCATAGGGACATACAAGAGACCCAGTACTTC. It encodes CASSHRDIQETQYF. The chain carries TRBV7-9 and TRBJ2-5; D is perhaps TRBD1 (6 bases). Looked up from germline, CDR1 is SEHNR and CDR2 is FQNEAQ (reference sequence). The V end lost 5 bases, the J end lost 2 bases, and 12 bases lay between the germline ends. CDR3 length: 14 residues.

The DNA for the CDR3 is TGTGCCAGCAGTCAAACAGGGATCATGAACACTGAAGCTTTCTTT. This gives the protein CASSQTGIMNTEAFF. The rearrangement joins TRBV6-5 to TRBJ1-1; D might be TRBD1 (6 bases). The CDR3 spans 15 residues. The V gene lost 5 bases and the J gene lost 0 bases, with 13 bases spanning the gap. The germline CDR1 and CDR2 sequences are MNHEY and SVGAGI.

The chain couples TRBV4-1 to TRBJ2-3, with 9 bases identical to TRBD2. This CDR3 has 18 amino acids. V trimming: 0 bases; J trimming: 4 bases; junction bases outside the gene matches: 11. CDR1 is MGHRA and CDR2 is YSYEKL in the germline V gene. CDR3 DNA sequence: TGCGCCAGCAGCCAAGACTCCGGGGCGGGAGGGCCCTCAGATACGCAGTATTTT. Its protein product is CASSQDSGAGGPSDTQYF.

This clonotype has only one observation. V usage is TRBV6-4 and J usage is TRBJ2-3, with D perhaps given as TRBD1 or TRBD2 (5 bases each). CDR1 and CDR2 (germline): MRHNA, SNTAGT. V was trimmed by 3 bases and J by 1 base, leaving 8 bases between them. This CDR3 region has 14 residues. In DNA form, the CDR3 reads TGTGCCAGCAGTGAGCAGGGAGGCACAGATACGCAGTATTTT. Residues: CASSEQGGTDTQYF.

This rearrangement joins TRBV19 to TRBJ1-5; D perhaps matches TRBD1 (5 bases). Germline V gene data show CDR1 as LNHDA and CDR2 as SQIVND (reference sequence). This CDR3 is built from 15 residues. Trimming stripped 4 bases from V and 3 bases from J, with 13 bases between. The CDR3 nucleotides are TGTGCCAGTAGTACCCGGGGCAGTACCAATCAGCCCCAGCATTTT. Its translation: CASSTRGSTNQPQHF. The variable domain in full, completed from reference TRBV19 and TRBJ1-5, reads DGGITQSPKYLFRKEGQNVTLSCEQNLNHDAMYWYRQDPGQGLRLIYYSQIVNDFQKGDIAEGYSVSREKKESFPLTVTSAQKNPTAFYLCASSTRGSTNQPQHFGDGTRLSIL.

V usage is TRBV4-2 and J usage is TRBJ2-7; 13 nucleotides line up with TRBD2. Germline V CDR1 and CDR2: LGHNA, YNFKEQ. The V segment lost 3 bases and the J segment 7 bases; nucleotides outside the gene matches: 9. This CDR3 region has 16 residues. The chain's CDR3 is CASSQRGLAGVGEQYF. The CDR3 bases are TGTGCCAGCAGCCAGAGAGGACTAGCGGGAGTAGGTGAGCAGTACTTC.

The rearrangement uses TRBV7-9 and TRBJ2-2; 8 nucleotides match TRBD2. Germline loops: CDR1 SEHNR, CDR2 FQNEAQ (reference sequence). With 6 bases clipped from V and 1 base from J, the junction kept 4 bases outside the gene matches. The CDR3 spans 15 residues. The DNA of the CDR3 is TGTGCCAGCAGGGGACTAGGTTTGAACACCGGGGAGCTGTTTTTT. This encodes CASRGLGLNTGELFF.

The chain carries TRBV9 and TRBJ2-1; D unresolved. V lost 1 base, J lost 3 bases, and 20 bases lay in between. Germline lookup yields CDR1 SGDLS and CDR2 YYNGEE. The CDR3 consists of 18 residues. CDR3 bases: TGTGCCAGCAGCGTAATGTCAGGTTCGGCCCTCGGCTACAATGAGCAGTTCTTC. Protein product: CASSVMSGSALGYNEQFF.

The chain combines TRBV3-1 with TRBJ2-5, with D possibly called TRBD1 or TRBD2 (5 bases each). V was clipped by 2 bases and J by 5 bases, with 15 bases between them. The CDR3 has 15 residues. The germline CDR1 and CDR2 sequences are LGHDT and YNNKEL (reference sequence). The CDR3 here is CASSQPAGAGETQYF. The CDR3 DNA reads as TGTGCCAGCAGCCAACCAGCCGGGGCCGGTGAGACCCAGTACTTC.

This chain uses TRBV30 with TRBJ2-7, with D tentatively TRBD2 (6 bases). Germline CDR1 is GTSNPN and CDR2 is SVGIG (reference sequence). V lost 5 bases and J 6 bases, leaving 11 bases between the germline ends. The CDR3 runs 11 residues. CDR3 loop: CAWGRYGEQYF. The CDR3 DNA reads TGTGCCTGGGGGAGGTATGGCGAGCAGTACTTC.

The J gene is TRBJ2-1, the V gene TRBV12-3 or TRBV12-4; D gene uncertain. This CDR3 is built from 13 residues. V was clipped by 3 bases and J by 5 bases, with 8 bases between them. The DNA for the CDR3 is TGTGCCAGCAGTTTGTCGGCAAACAATGAGCAGTTCTTC. Encoded protein: CASSLSANNEQFF.

The V and J genes are TRBV11-2 and TRBJ2-7; D not certain. Germline V gene sequence: CDR1 SGHAT, CDR2 FQNNGV. The CDR3 loop spans 14 amino acids. Trimming shortened V by 1 base and J by 1 base, and 8 bases separated the two germline ends. CDR3 nucleotides: TGTGCCAGCAGCTTAGTGGACGGTTCCTACGAGCAGTACTTC. Protein: CASSLVDGSYEQYF.

This chain links TRBV5-6 with TRBJ2-6; a weak D match, TRBD1 (5 bases). Trimming stripped 2 bases from V and 0 bases from J, with 12 bases between. Germline assignment: CDR1 SGHDT and CDR2 YYEEEE. The CDR3 contains 17 residues. CDR3 region: CASSLGASVSGANVLTF. CDR3 coding DNA: TGTGCCAGCAGCTTAGGGGCTTCAGTCTCTGGGGCCAACGTCCTGACTTTC.

This chain joins TRBV4-1 and TRBJ2-7; TRBD1 matches 7 bases. Germline trimming cut 0 bases from V and 5 bases from J; bases unmatched to any gene: 7. This CDR3 spans 15 amino acids. Germline loops: CDR1 MGHRA, CDR2 YSYEKL. The CDR3 is CASSQETGNRDEQYF. The CDR3 DNA is TGCGCCAGCAGCCAAGAGACAGGGAATAGGGACGAGCAGTACTTC.